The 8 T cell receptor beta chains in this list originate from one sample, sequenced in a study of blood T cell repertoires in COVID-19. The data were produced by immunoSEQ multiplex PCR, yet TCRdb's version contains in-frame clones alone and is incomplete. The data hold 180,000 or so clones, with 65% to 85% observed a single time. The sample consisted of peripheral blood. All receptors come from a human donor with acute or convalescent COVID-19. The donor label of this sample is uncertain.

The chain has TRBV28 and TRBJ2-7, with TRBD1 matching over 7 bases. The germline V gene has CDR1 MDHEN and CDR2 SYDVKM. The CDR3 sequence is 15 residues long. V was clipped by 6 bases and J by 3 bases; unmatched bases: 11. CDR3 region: CASSLPGTAVYEQYF. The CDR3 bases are TGTGCCAGCAGCCTCCCCGGGACAGCAGTCTACGAGCAGTACTTC.

The CDR3 nucleotides are TGTGCCAGCAGCTTTACCGGGACTGTCTCCTACGAGCAGTACTTC. This gives the protein CASSFTGTVSYEQYF. The genes are TRBV7-8 and TRBJ2-7, with D possibly TRBD2 on 6 matching bases. V was trimmed by 3 bases and J by 0 bases, leaving 12 bases between them. The germline gives CDR1 SGHVS, CDR2 FQNEAQ. This CDR3 region has 15 residues.

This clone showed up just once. DNA of the CDR3: TGTGCCAGTAGGTTGTCCGCCGACGGGACCTACGAGCAGTACTTC. This sequence encodes CASRLSADGTYEQYF. This chain joins TRBV19 and TRBJ2-7, with TRBD2 as a possible D gene (5 bases). The CDR3 sequence is 15 residues long. Germline-derived CDR1 and CDR2 are LNHDA and SQIVND (reference sequence). With 6 bases removed from V and 2 bases from J, the gap between germline ends came to 17 bases.

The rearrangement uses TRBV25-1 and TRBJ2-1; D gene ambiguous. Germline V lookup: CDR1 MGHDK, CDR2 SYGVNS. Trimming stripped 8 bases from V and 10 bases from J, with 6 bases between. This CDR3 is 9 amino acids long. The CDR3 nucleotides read TGTGCCAGCGACTTGGAGCAGTTCTTC. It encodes CASDLEQFF.

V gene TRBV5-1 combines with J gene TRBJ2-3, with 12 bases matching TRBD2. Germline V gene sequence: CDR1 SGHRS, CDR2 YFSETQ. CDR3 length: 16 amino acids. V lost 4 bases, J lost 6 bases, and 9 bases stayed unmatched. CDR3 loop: CASSTGLAGPGDTQYF. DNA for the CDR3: TGCGCCAGCAGCACGGGACTAGCGGGTCCTGGGGATACGCAGTATTTT. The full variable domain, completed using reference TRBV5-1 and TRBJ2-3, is KAGVTQTPRYLIKTRGQQVTLSCSPISGHRSVSWYQQTPGQGLQFLFEYFSETQRNKGNFPGRFSGRQFSNSRSEMNVSTLELGDSALYLCASSTGLAGPGDTQYFGPGTRLTVL.

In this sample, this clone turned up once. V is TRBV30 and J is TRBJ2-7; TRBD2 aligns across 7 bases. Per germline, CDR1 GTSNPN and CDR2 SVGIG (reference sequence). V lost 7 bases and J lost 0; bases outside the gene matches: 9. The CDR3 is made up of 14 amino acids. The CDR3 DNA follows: TGTGCCTTCCCAAGCGGGACCCTCTCCTACGAGCAGTACTTC. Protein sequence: CAFPSGTLSYEQYF.

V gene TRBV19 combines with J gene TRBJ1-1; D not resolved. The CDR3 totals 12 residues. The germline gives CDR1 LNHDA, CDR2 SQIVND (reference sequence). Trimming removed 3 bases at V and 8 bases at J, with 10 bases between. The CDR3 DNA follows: TGTGCCAGTAGTATGGTCGGCGGGGAAGCTTTCTTT. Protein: CASSMVGGEAFF.

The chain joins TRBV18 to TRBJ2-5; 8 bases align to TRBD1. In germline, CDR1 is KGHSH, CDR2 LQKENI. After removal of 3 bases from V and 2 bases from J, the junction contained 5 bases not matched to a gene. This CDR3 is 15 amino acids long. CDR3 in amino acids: CASSPERQGQETQYF. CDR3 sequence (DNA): TGTGCCAGCTCACCTGAAAGACAGGGGCAAGAGACCCAGTACTTC.